A selection of T cell receptor beta chains follows, all from one sample in a study of shared clonotypes between healthy human individuals. Assay used: immunoSEQ multiplex PCR; TCRdb lists only in-frame clones, some missing. The sample has roughly 2.2 million clones; more than 85% are singletons. Sequencing was performed on naive CD4+ T cells from PBMCs. The receptors originated from a man aged 18-30 years in good health. Some clones in this sample may be carry-over from other donors' samples. CDR3s include the opening cysteine and the closing phenylalanine or tryptophan. Size values are once, few and many counts, or a class for expanded clones, and some rows have none.

>once|TRBJ2-3|TRBV5-4
CASSEGTSGSTDTQYF
>NA|TRBJ2-7|TRBV28
CASSIPGQGGNGEQYF
>NA|TRBJ2-2|TRBV18
CASSPYSASGDANTGELFF
>NA|TRBJ1-4|TRBV5-1
CASSSLTGEGEKLFF
>few|TRBJ1-3|TRBV25-1
CASRGEEGRGNTIYF
>once|TRBJ1-5|TRBV5-5
CASSLAWNQPQHF
>once|TRBJ1-4|TRBV14
CASSQRDRGAVEKLFF
>NA|TRBJ1-1|TRBV25-1
CASSASTEGAEAFF
>NA|TRBJ2-7|TRBV9
CASSASPGERNEQYF
>NA|TRBJ2-7|TRBV7-2
CASSFDSRIYEQYF
>NA|TRBJ2-5|TRBV27
CASSELSGPDFQETQYF
>NA|TRBJ1-5|TRBV7-2
CASSLEGGRQPQHF
>NA|TRBJ2-7|TRBV5-4
CASSSGQKKPYEQYF
>NA|TRBJ1-1|TRBV7-2
CASSWLSEAFF
>NA|TRBJ2-1|TRBV7-3
CASGFSGSRNEQFF
>NA|TRBJ2-3|TRBV5-1
CASSLPTGASTDTQYF
>NA|TRBJ2-7|TRBV12-5
CASGLFSGGPYEQYF
>NA|TRBJ2-1|TRBV5-4
CASSLPGGRAVGEQFF
>NA|TRBJ2-1|TRBV18
CASSPRGTSGRADVDEQFF
>NA|TRBJ2-1|TRBV28
CASNNKAGESGSSGEQFF
>NA|TRBJ2-7|TRBV9
CASSPGTAPYEQYF
>NA|TRBJ1-5|TRBV27
CASSPRQGLGNQPQHF
>once|TRBJ2-3|TRBV5-1
CASSLDRTDTQYF
>NA|TRBJ2-7|TRBV7-3
CASSLFGQLLSYEQYF
>NA|TRBJ1-1|TRBV28
CASIGTATEAFF
>NA|TRBJ2-5|TRBV5-1
CASSPGQPRETQYF
>NA|TRBJ1-4|TRBV18
CASSPIGVANEKLFF
>few|TRBJ1-1|TRBV28
CASSLGPTNTEAFF
>NA|TRBJ2-3|TRBV6-1
CASRREAAVFDTQYF
>NA|TRBJ1-2|TRBV2
CASTSTGYGYTF
>once|TRBJ2-3|TRBV7-3
CASSLTGLAGVFGPDTQYF
>NA|TRBJ2-6|TRBV5-6
CASSNMAGRSGANVLTF
>NA|TRBJ2-6|TRBV9
CASSSAGSGANVLTF
>NA|TRBJ1-1|TRBV27
CASRSRTGATYTEAFF
>NA|TRBJ1-1|TRBV6-1
CASSETRDNTEAFF
>once|TRBJ1-2|TRBV2
CASSYQGPLWDGYTF
>NA|TRBJ1-2|TRBV6-1
CASSSGTFYGYTF
>NA|TRBJ1-2|TRBV2
CASNHGGSNYGYTF
>NA|TRBJ2-3|TRBV2
CASSAGLAGLDTQYF
>NA|TRBJ1-4|TRBV28
CASRAGTGDEKLFF
>NA|TRBJ2-2|TRBV6-5
CASRMGQYTGELFF
>NA|TRBJ2-1|TRBV7-7
CASSINSGTSPNEQFF